The 14 T cell receptor beta chains given below trace back to one sample, sequenced in a study of T-cell memory formation after mild COVID-19. Each CDR3 protein is one row after TCRdb ran MiXCR on the 5' RACE reads. The repertoire includes about 100,000 distinct CDR3 sequences, approximately 15% of them detected once, and 35% to 40% sits in the top ten. The specimen sequenced was PBMCs or a T cell subset sorted from them (not recorded which). These receptors originate from a man between 18 and 29 years old who had mild COVID-19 (a few samples of this study predate the infection). Cell type and time point are not known.

This clonotype was observed many times. This rearrangement joins TRBV6-6 to TRBJ1-1; 8 bases agree with TRBD1. J lost 10 bases, V lost 2 bases, and 3 bases had no gene match. The V gene's germline CDR1 is MNHNY and CDR2 SVGAGI (reference sequence). The CDR3 spans 12 residues. Written as DNA, the CDR3 is TGTGCCAGCAGTTACGGTGACAGGGGAGCTTTCTTT. Protein: CASSYGDRGAFF.

As regards this clonotype: Since a much larger clone is just one base distant, this may be a read error. The gene calls are TRBV12-3 or TRBV12-4 and TRBJ2-7; 7 nucleotides match TRBD1. The CDR3 spans 12 residues. CDR3 nucleotide sequence: TGTGCCAGCAGTGCACAGGGGTACGAGAAGTACTTC. This gives the protein CASSAQGYEKYF.

CDR3 in amino acids: CASSVPDEQFF. The CDR3, as DNA: TGTGCCAGCAGCGTACCGGATGAGCAGTTCTTC. The chain is built from TRBV7-9 and TRBJ2-1; unclear D gene. Deletions cut 5 bases from V and 8 bases from J, with 7 bases between. This CDR3 is built from 11 residues. CDR1 SEHNR and CDR2 FQNEAQ come from the germline V gene (reference sequence).

This clonotype was seen ten or more times. The genes are TRBV19 and TRBJ2-1; possible D gene TRBD2, 6 bases. Germline values: CDR1 LNHDA, CDR2 SQIVND (reference sequence). This CDR3 contains 13 residues. Trimming shortened V by 3 bases and J by 6 bases, and 9 bases separated the two germline ends. The CDR3 loop reads CASSIGTANEQFF. The CDR3 coding sequence is TGTGCCAGTAGTATCGGGACTGCCAATGAGCAGTTCTTC.

The CDR3 sequence: CASQPSRVGANVLTF. CDR3 sequence (DNA): TGTGCCAGCCAGCCCTCACGTGTCGGGGCCAACGTCCTGACTTTC. This chain connects TRBV7-9 to TRBJ2-6; D is uncertain. Germline assignment: CDR1 SEHNR and CDR2 FQNEAQ (reference sequence). This CDR3 comprises 15 residues. V was cut by 8 bases and J by 4 bases, with 15 bases left in between.

This clonotype appeared a few times. V usage is TRBV28 and J usage is TRBJ1-1; D gene ambiguous. Germline V gene lookup returns CDR1 MDHEN and CDR2 SYDVKM. With 4 bases removed from V and 2 bases from J, the gap between germline ends came to 14 bases. The CDR3 sequence is 15 residues long. The CDR3, as DNA: TGTGCCAGCAGTTCGCCGGCGACGCCCAACACTGAAGCTTTCTTT. Translation gives CASSSPATPNTEAFF.

The CDR3 here is CASSGSGYNEQFF. CDR3 DNA sequence: TGCGCCAGCAGCGGATCAGGGTACAATGAGCAGTTCTTC. The gene calls are TRBV5-1 and TRBJ2-1; tentatively, D is TRBD1 (5 bases). Trimming pared 4 bases from V and 4 bases from J, leaving 9 bases between. Germline V gene lookup returns CDR1 SGHRS and CDR2 YFSETQ. The CDR3 has 13 residues.

This clonotype came up a few times. V and J are TRBV7-6 and TRBJ1-2; a weak D match, TRBD1 (5 bases). The CDR3 totals 14 residues. Trimming removed 3 bases from V and 3 bases from J, with 11 bases in between. The V gene's germline CDR1 is SGHVS and CDR2 FNYEAQ. The CDR3: CASSFLGGDYGYTF. CDR3 in DNA: TGTGCCAGCAGCTTTTTGGGGGGAGACTATGGCTACACCTTC.

The rearrangement joins TRBV25-1 to TRBJ1-1; D remains unclear. V gave up 7 bases and J gave up 3 bases, with 12 bases separating them. Per germline, CDR1 MGHDK and CDR2 SYGVNS. The CDR3 runs to 13 residues. CDR3 coding DNA: TGTGCCAGCACCTCCGGCGGGTACACTGAAGCTTTCTTT. Translation: CASTSGGYTEAFF.

This clonotype was seen more than once but under ten times. The V gene is TRBV7-3, the J gene TRBJ1-1, with TRBD1 matching 7 bases. After removal of 1 base from V and 7 bases from J, the junction contained 6 bases not matched to a gene. Germline V gene sequence: CDR1 SGHTA, CDR2 FQGTGA. The length of the CDR3 is 14 residues. This CDR3 is CASSLRAGGVEAFF. The CDR3 DNA reads TGTGCCAGCAGCTTAAGGGCAGGGGGTGTTGAAGCTTTCTTT.

This clonotype has ten or more counts. The V call is TRBV7-3, the J call TRBJ2-3; no definite D call. The CDR3 totals 12 residues. Germline CDR1 reads SGHTA; CDR2 reads FQGTGA. The germline V and J ends were trimmed by 4 bases and 4 bases, with 6 bases remaining between them. CDR3 DNA sequence: TGTGCCAGCAGCTCTCAAGCAGATACGCAGTATTTT. As protein: CASSSQADTQYF.

In its sample, this clonotype was seen a few times. The V and J genes are TRBV14 and TRBJ2-7, with D possibly matching TRBD1 (5 bases). The germline CDR1 and CDR2 sequences are SGHDN and FVKESK. V was clipped by 0 bases and J by 0 bases, with 6 bases between them. CDR3 length: 14 residues. CDR3 sequence (DNA): TGTGCCAGCAGCCAAGATGACAGCTCCTACGAGCAGTACTTC. Protein product: CASSQDDSSYEQYF.

This clonotype was detected only a few times. The chain links TRBV4-1 to TRBJ2-5; D not certain. The V gene's germline CDR1 is MGHRA and CDR2 YSYEKL. V lost 0 bases and J 2 bases, leaving 4 bases between the germline ends. The CDR3 is 13 amino acids. Written as DNA, the CDR3 is TGCGCCAGCAGCCAAGAGCCGCAAGAGACCCAGTACTTC. This translates into CASSQEPQETQYF.

In this sample, this clonotype turned up a few times. The chain carries TRBV7-2 and TRBJ2-5; 10 nucleotides align to TRBD2. This CDR3 has 16 amino acids. Germline values: CDR1 SGHTA, CDR2 FQGNSA. V dropped 5 bases and J dropped 4; count of bases not matched to a gene: 10. CDR3: CASSTGTSVWGETQYF. The CDR3 DNA follows: TGTGCCAGCAGCACCGGGACTAGCGTTTGGGGAGAGACCCAGTACTTC.